These T cell receptor beta chains were read from a single sample in a study of blood T cell repertoires in COVID-19. Some clones are missing from TCRdb's copy, which holds only in-frame ones; the method was immunoSEQ multiplex PCR. Of about 130,000 clones detected, approximately 84% appear once; the ten largest clones hold roughly 18%. The sample comprised peripheral blood. These TCRs come from a woman aged 45 to 65 who had recovered from COVID-19. CDR3s include the opening cysteine and the closing phenylalanine or tryptophan. A D gene is named only where the DNA matches it firmly. Size values are once, few and many counts, or a class for expanded clones, and some rows have none.

>NA|TRBV19|15|TRBJ2-5|TRBD2
TGTGCCAGTAGGGGTAGCGGGAGATCTCAAGAGACCCAGTACTTC
CASRGSGRSQETQYF
>NA|TRBV5-1|15|TRBJ2-2|NA
TGCGCCAGCAGCACTCCGGGACAACTTACCGGGGAGCTGTTTTTT
CASSTPGQLTGELFF
>NA|TRBV7-2|14|TRBJ1-2|TRBD1
TGTGCCAGCAGCTTTAAGACAGGGGACTATGGCTACACCTTC
CASSFKTGDYGYTF
>NA|TRBV10-3|18|TRBJ2-3|TRBD2
TGTGCCACCCAGAGTCTACTAGCGGGGGGTGCTAGCACAGATACGCAGTATTTT
CATQSLLAGGASTDTQYF
>NA|TRBV5-5|14|TRBJ1-1|NA
TGTGCCAGCAGCTCTGAGGCACCGAACACTGAAGCTTTCTTT
CASSSEAPNTEAFF
>once|TRBV5-4|14|TRBJ2-3|TRBD2
TGTGCCAGCAGCTCGCGAGCGGGAGGGGATACGCAGTATTTT
CASSSRAGGDTQYF
>NA|TRBV7-3|19|TRBJ2-7|TRBD2
TGTGCCAGCAGCTCTTCTCCGGGACTAACCTCACGATGGTCCTACGAGCAGTACTTC
CASSSSPGLTSRWSYEQYF
>NA|TRBV7-9|17|TRBJ1-5|TRBD1
TGTGCCAGCAGCTTAGGGACAGGGCCATATAGCAATCAGCCCCAGCATTTT
CASSLGTGPYSNQPQHF
>NA|TRBV7-3|13|TRBJ2-1|NA
TGTGCCAGCAGCGAGAACGTATACAATGAGCAGTTCTTC
CASSENVYNEQFF
>NA|TRBV29-1|12|TRBJ2-5|TRBD2
TGCAGCGTTGTGGGACTAGCGGAGACCCAGTACTTC
CSVVGLAETQYF
>NA|TRBV4-1|14|TRBJ1-4|TRBD1
TGCGCCAGCAGTCAGACAGGGTCCAATGAAAAACTGTTTTTT
CASSQTGSNEKLFF
>NA|TRBV7-2|14|TRBJ2-1|TRBD2
TGTGCCAGCAGCTTTGGGACTAGCGGGAATGAGCAGTTCTTC
CASSFGTSGNEQFF
>NA|TRBV2|13|TRBJ1-1|NA
TGTGCCAGCGTCCCAGGGTGGTGGACTGAAGCTTTCTTT
CASVPGWWTEAFF
>once|TRBV6-5|14|TRBJ1-1|NA
TGTGCCAGCATGATACGCCGGACTCACACTGAAGCTTTCTTT
CASMIRRTHTEAFF
>many|TRBV11-1|11|TRBJ1-1|NA
TGTGCCAGCAGCATGACAGGTCAAGCTTTCTTT
CASSMTGQAFF
>NA|TRBV30|14|TRBJ1-1|TRBD1
TGTGCCTTCCGCGGAGGACAGGGAAGTTATGGAGCTTTCTTT
CAFRGGQGSYGAFF
>NA|TRBV9|16|TRBJ2-2|NA
TGTGCCAGCAGCGTAGGGCCAGTGACAGACCCAGTAGAGCTGTTTTTT
CASSVGPVTDPVELFF
>NA|TRBV6-1|17|TRBJ2-4|NA
TGTGCCAGCAGTGAAGACATCTTTCAGGTCGCCAAAAACATTCAGTACTTC
CASSEDIFQVAKNIQYF